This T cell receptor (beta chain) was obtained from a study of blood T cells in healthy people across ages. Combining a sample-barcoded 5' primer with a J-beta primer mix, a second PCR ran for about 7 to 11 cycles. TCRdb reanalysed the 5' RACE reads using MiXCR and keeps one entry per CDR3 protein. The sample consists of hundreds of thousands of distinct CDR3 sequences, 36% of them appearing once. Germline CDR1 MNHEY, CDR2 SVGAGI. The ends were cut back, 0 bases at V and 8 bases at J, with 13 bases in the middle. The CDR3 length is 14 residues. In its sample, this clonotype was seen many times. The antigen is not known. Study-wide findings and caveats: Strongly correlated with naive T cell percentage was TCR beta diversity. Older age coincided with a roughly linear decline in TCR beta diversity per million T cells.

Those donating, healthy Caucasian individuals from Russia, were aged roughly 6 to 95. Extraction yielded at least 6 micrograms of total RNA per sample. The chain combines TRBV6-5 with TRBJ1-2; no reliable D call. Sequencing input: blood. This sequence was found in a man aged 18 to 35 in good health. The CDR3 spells CASSYSKAIGGYTF. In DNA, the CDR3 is TGTGCCAGCAGTTACTCTAAAGCTATCGGGGGCTACACCTTC.